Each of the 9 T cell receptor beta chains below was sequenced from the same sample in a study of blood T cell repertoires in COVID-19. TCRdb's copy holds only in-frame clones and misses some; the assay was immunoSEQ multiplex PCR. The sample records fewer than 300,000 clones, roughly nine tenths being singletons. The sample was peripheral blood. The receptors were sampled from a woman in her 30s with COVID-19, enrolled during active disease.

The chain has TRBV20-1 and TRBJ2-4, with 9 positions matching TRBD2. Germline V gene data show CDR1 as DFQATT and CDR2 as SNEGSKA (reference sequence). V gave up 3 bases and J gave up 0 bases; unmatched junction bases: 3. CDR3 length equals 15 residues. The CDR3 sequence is CSASSLAGAKNIQYF. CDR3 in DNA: TGCAGTGCTAGTTCACTAGCGGGAGCCAAAAACATTCAGTACTTC.

In DNA form, the CDR3 reads TGTGCCAGCAGCGGGACAGAAGGGCGTGAAAAACTGTTTTTT. This translates into CASSGTEGREKLFF. The chain joins TRBV2 to TRBJ1-4; 7 positions agree with TRBD1. The V gene's germline CDR1 is SNHLY and CDR2 FYNNEI. The CDR3 length is 14 residues. Unmatched junction bases numbered 8, after V lost 6 bases and J lost 7 bases.

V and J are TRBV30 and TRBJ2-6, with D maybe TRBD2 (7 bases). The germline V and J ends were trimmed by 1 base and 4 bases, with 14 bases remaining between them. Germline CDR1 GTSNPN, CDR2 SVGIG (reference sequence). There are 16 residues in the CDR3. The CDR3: CAWSEGGAGGANVLTF. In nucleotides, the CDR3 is TGTGCCTGGAGTGAGGGGGGGGCTGGAGGGGCCAACGTCCTGACTTTC.

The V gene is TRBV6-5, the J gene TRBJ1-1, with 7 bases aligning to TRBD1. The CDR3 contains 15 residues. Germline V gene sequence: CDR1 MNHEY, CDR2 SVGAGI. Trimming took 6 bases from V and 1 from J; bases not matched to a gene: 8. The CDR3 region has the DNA TGTGCCAGCAGGGGGGGACAGTCACAGAACACTGAAGCTTTCTTT. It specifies CASRGGQSQNTEAFF.

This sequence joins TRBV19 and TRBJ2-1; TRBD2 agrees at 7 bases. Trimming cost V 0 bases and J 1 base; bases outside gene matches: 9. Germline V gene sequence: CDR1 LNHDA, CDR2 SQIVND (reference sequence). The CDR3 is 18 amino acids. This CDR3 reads CASSIESGLADSYNEQFF. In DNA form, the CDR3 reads TGTGCCAGTAGTATAGAATCGGGGCTAGCGGATTCCTACAATGAGCAGTTCTTC.

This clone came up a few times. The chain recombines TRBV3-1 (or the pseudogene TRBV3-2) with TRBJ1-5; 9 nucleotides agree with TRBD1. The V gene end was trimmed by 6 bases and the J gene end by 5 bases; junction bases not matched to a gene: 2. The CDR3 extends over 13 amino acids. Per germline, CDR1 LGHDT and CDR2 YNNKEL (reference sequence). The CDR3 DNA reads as TGTGCCAGCAGTACAGGGGGCGATCAGCCCCAGCATTTT. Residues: CASSTGGDQPQHF.

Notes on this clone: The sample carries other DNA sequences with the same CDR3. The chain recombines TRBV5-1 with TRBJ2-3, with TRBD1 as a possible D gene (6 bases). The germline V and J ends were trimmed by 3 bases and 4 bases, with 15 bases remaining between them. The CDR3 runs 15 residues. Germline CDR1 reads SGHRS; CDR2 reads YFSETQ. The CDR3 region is CASSSVGGGADTQYF. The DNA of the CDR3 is TGCGCCAGCAGCTCCGTAGGTGGGGGCGCAGATACGCAGTATTTT.

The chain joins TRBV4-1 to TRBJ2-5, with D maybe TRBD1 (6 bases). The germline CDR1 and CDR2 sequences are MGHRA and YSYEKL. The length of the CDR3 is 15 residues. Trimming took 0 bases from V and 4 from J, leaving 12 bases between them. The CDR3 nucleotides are TGCGCCAGCAGCCAAGAACAGGGTAGGGGAGAGACCCAGTACTTC. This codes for CASSQEQGRGETQYF.

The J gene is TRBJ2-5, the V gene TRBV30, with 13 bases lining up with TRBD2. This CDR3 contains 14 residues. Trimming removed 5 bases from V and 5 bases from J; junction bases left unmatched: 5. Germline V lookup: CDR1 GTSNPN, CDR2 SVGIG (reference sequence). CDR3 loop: CAWGLAGDSETQYF. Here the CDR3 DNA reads TGTGCCTGGGGACTAGCGGGAGATTCGGAGACCCAGTACTTC.